What follows are 7 T cell receptor beta chains derived from one specimen sequenced in a study of T cells in Graves' hyperthyroidism and ophthalmopathy. TCR beta CDR3 sequences were amplified from RNA transcripts. First-round RT-PCR with HTBI primers amplified the TCR CDR3 region. A single record per CDR3 protein comes from TCRdb applying MiXCR to the multiplex PCR reads. The sample consists of over 150,000 distinct CDR3 sequences, around 16% of them appearing once. Sequencing was carried out using blood. These receptors all come from a woman aged 45-65 years with Graves' hyperthyroidism.

The rearrangement links TRBV6-5 to TRBJ2-5; the match to TRBD2 covers 8 bases. This CDR3 spans 14 amino acids. The germline V gene has CDR1 MNHEY and CDR2 SVGAGI. The ends lost 4 bases at V and 3 bases at J; junction bases unmatched: 4. The DNA of the CDR3 is TGTGCCAGCAGTTCCGGGACTAGGAAAGAGACCCAGTACTTC. Its translation is CASSSGTRKETQYF.

This clonotype was observed many times. The chain links TRBV28 to TRBJ2-5; 12 nucleotides agree with TRBD2. Germline V gene lookup returns CDR1 MDHEN and CDR2 SYDVKM. This CDR3 region has 19 residues. V shed 5 bases and J 3 bases; nucleotides not matched to a gene: 16. The CDR3 bases are TGTGCCAGCAGTCCTGCGACTAGCGGGAGAAGGGGGGTAGAAGAGACCCAGTACTTC. Its translation: CASSPATSGRRGVEETQYF.

The V gene is TRBV30, the J gene TRBJ2-7; the match to TRBD1 covers 7 bases. The CDR3 contains 14 residues. The V and J ends lost 3 bases and 3 bases, in that order; junction bases with no gene match: 8. Per the germline V gene, CDR1 is GTSNPN and CDR2 is SVGIG (reference sequence). DNA for the CDR3: TGTGCCTGGAGGCCGGGGACAGACCTCTACGAGCAGTACTTC. Its translation: CAWRPGTDLYEQYF.

This clonotype was counted many times. The chain joins TRBV11-3 to TRBJ1-1, with no clear D. Germline CDR1 reads SGHNT; CDR2 reads YENEEA. The CDR3 sequence is 14 residues long. V was clipped by 1 base and J by 5 bases, with 11 bases between them. The CDR3 DNA sequence: TGTGCCAGCAGCTTAGGACGCTTGGGGACTGAAGCTTTCTTT. It encodes CASSLGRLGTEAFF.

This clonotype was observed a handful of times. The CDR3 region is CSARDSWAGTSGRWDEQYF. The CDR3 nucleotides are TGCAGTGCTAGAGATTCTTGGGCAGGGACTAGCGGGAGGTGGGACGAGCAGTACTTC. The chain employs TRBV20-1 and TRBJ2-7; 15 bases align to TRBD2. Germline-derived CDR1 and CDR2 are DFQATT and SNEGSKA (reference sequence). V dropped 0 bases and J dropped 5; count of bases not matched to a gene: 14. This CDR3 has 19 amino acids.

V gene TRBV24-1 combines with J gene TRBJ1-1; D not resolved. The CDR3 is 13 amino acids. Trimming took 5 bases from V and 1 from J, leaving 7 bases between them. Germline CDR1 is KGHDR and CDR2 is SFDVKD. This CDR3 reads CATSVGPNTEAFF. The DNA for the CDR3 is TGTGCCACCAGTGTTGGGCCGAACACTGAAGCTTTCTTT.

This clonotype was observed a handful of times. This chain joins TRBV5-5 and TRBJ1-3; 7 positions agree with TRBD1. CDR3 length: 16 residues. Germline assignment: CDR1 SGHKS and CDR2 YYEKEE (reference sequence). J gave up 2 bases and V 4 bases, and 9 bases lay outside the gene matches. The CDR3 bases are TGTGCCAGCAGCCTCTGGGACAGAGTAGCTGGAAACACCATATATTTT. It is translated as CASSLWDRVAGNTIYF.